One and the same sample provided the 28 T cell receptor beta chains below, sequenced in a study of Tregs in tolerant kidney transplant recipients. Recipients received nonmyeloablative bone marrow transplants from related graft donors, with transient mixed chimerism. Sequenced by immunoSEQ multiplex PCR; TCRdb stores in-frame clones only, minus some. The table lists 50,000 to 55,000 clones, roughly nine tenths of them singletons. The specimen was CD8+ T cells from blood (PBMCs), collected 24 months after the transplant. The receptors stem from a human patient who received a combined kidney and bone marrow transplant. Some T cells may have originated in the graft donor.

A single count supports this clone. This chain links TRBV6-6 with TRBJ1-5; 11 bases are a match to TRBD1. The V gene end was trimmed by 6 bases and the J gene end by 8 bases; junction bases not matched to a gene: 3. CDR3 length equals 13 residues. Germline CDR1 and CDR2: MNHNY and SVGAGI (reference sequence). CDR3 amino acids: CASRDRGREPQHF. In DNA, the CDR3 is TGTGCCAGCAGGGACAGGGGGCGGGAGCCCCAGCATTTT.

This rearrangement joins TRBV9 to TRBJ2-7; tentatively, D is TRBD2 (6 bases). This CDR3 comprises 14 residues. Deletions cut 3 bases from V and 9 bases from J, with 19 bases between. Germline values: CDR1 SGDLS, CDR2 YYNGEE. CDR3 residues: CASSAPGTPIRQYF. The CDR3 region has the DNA TGTGCCAGCAGCGCCCCAGGGACTCCCATTCGGCAGTACTTC.

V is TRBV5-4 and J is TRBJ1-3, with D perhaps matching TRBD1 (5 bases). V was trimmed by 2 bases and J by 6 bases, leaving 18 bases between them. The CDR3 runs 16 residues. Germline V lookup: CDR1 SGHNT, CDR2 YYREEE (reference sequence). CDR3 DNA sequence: TGTGCCAGCAGCTTAACTCCAAGGGGCTACGAAAACACCATATATTTT. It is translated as CASSLTPRGYENTIYF. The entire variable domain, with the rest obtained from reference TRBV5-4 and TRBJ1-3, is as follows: ETGVTQSPTHLIKTRGQQVTLRCSSQSGHNTVSWYQQALGQGPQFIFQYYREEENGRGNFPPRFSGLQFPNYSSELNVNALELDDSALYLCASSLTPRGYENTIYFGEGSWLTVV.

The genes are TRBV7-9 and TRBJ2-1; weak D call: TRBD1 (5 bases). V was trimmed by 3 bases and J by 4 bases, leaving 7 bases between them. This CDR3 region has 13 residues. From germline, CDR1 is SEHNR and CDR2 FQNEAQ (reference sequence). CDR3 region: CASSLDNYNEQFF. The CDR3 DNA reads TGTGCCAGCAGCTTGGACAATTACAATGAGCAGTTCTTC.

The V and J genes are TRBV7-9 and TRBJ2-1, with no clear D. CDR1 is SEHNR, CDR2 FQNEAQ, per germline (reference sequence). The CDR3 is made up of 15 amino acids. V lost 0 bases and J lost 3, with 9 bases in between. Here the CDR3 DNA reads TGTGCCAGCAGCTTAGCCTCTAGTTACTACAATGAGCAGTTCTTC. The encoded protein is CASSLASSYYNEQFF.

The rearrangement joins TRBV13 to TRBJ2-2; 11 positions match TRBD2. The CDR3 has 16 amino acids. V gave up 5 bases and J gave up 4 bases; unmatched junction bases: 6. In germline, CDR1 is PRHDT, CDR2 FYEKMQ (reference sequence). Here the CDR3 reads CASSPRLAGLTGELFF. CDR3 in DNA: TGTGCCAGCAGCCCCCGACTAGCGGGACTCACCGGGGAGCTGTTTTTT.

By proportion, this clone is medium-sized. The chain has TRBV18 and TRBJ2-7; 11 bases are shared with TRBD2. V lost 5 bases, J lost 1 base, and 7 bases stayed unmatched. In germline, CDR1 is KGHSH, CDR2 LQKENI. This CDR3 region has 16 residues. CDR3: CASSFLAGGPSYEQYF. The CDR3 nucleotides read TGTGCCAGCTCATTCTTAGCGGGGGGGCCGTCCTACGAGCAGTACTTC.

The CDR3 DNA reads TGTGCCAGCAGATCGACAGGCCGCGAAGCTTTCTTT. It specifies CASRSTGREAFF. The chain joins TRBV7-9 to TRBJ1-1; D perhaps matches TRBD1 (6 bases). Trimming took off 6 bases at V and 8 bases at J, with 13 bases between the two ends. This CDR3 has 12 amino acids. Germline V gene sequence: CDR1 SEHNR, CDR2 FQNEAQ (reference sequence).

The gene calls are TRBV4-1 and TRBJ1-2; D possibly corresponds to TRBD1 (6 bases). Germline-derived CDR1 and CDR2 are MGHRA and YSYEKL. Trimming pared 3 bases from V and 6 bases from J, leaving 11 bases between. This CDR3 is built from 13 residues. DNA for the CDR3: TGCGCCAGCAGCCACGGACAGACTCATGGCTACACCTTC. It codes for CASSHGQTHGYTF.

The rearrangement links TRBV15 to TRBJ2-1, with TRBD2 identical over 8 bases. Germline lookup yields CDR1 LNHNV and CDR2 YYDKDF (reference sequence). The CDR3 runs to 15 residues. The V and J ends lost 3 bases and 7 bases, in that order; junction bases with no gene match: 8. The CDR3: CATSRQRELLNEQFF. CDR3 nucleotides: TGTGCCACCAGCAGGCAGCGGGAGCTTTTGAATGAGCAGTTCTTC.

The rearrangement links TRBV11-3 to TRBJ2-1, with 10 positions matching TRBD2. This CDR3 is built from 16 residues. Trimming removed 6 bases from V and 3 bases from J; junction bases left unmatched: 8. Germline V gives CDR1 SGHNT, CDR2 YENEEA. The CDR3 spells CASRHRTSGIYNEQFF. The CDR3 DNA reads TGTGCCAGCAGGCACAGGACTAGCGGAATCTACAATGAGCAGTTCTTC.

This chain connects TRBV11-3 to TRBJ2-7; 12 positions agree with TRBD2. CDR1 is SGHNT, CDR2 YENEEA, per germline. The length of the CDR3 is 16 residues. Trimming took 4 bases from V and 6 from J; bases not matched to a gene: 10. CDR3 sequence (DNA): TGTGCCAGCAGCTCCCGGGTAGGACTAGCGGGACGCGAGCAGTACTTC. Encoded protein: CASSSRVGLAGREQYF.

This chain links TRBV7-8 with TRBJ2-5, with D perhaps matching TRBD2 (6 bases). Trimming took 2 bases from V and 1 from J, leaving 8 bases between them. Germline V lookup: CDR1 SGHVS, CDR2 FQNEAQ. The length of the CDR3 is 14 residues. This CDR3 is CASSLLGGQETQYF. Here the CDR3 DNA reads TGTGCCAGCAGCTTATTGGGGGGCCAAGAGACCCAGTACTTC.

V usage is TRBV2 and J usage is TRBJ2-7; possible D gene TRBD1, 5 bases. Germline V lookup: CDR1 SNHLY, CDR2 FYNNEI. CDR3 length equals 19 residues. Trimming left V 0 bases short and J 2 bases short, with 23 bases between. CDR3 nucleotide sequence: TGTGCCAGCAGTGAAGCGCGAGTCGGAGCCGACAGCAAAGCCTACGAGCAGTACTTC. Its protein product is CASSEARVGADSKAYEQYF.

The CDR3 loop is CASSHLTAGIMNTEAFF. The CDR3 bases are TGCGCCAGCAGCCACCTCACGGCAGGCATCATGAACACTGAAGCTTTCTTT. V is TRBV4-1 and J is TRBJ1-1; D not resolved. There are 17 residues in the CDR3. V was shortened by 3 bases and J by 0 bases, with 17 bases between the two germline ends. The germline CDR1 and CDR2 sequences are MGHRA and YSYEKL.

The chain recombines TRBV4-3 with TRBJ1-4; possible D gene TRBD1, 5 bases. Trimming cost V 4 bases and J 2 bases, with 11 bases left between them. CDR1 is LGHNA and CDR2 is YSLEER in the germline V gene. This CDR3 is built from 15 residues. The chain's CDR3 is CASSRTGGTNEKLFF. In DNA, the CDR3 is TGCGCCAGCAGCCGCACGGGGGGGACTAATGAAAAACTGTTTTTT.

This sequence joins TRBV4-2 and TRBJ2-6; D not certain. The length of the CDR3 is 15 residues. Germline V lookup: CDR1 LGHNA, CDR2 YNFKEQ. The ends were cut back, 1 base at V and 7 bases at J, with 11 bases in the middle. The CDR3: CASSQAQLRANVLTF. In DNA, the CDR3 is TGTGCCAGCAGCCAAGCTCAATTGAGAGCCAACGTCCTGACTTTC.

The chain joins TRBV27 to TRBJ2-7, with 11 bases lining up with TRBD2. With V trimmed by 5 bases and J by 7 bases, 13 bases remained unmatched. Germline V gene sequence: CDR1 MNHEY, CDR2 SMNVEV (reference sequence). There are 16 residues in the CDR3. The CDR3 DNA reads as TGTGCCAGCAGTCCTGCAGCAACTAGCGGGAGTAAAGAGCAGTACTTC. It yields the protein CASSPAATSGSKEQYF.

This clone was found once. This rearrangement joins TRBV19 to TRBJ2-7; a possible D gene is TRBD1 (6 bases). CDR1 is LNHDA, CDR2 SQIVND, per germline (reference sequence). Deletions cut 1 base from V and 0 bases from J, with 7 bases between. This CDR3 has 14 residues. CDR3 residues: CASSIAQGSYEQYF. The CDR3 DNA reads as TGTGCCAGTAGTATAGCACAGGGCTCCTACGAGCAGTACTTC. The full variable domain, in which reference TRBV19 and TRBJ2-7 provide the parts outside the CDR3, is DGGITQSPKYLFRKEGQNVTLSCEQNLNHDAMYWYRQDPGQGLRLIYYSQIVNDFQKGDIAEGYSVSREKKESFPLTVTSAQKNPTAFYLCASSIAQGSYEQYFGPGTRLTVT.

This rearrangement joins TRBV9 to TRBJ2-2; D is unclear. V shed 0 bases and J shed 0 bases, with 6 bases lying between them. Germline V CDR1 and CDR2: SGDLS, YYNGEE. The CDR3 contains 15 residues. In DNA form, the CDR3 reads TGTGCCAGCAGCGTAGGCAGTTCGAACACCGGGGAGCTGTTTTTT. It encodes CASSVGSSNTGELFF. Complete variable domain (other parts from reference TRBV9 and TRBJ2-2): DSGVTQTPKHLITATGQRVTLRCSPRSGDLSVYWYQQSLDQGLQFLIQYYNGEERAKGNILERFSAQQFPDLHSELNLSSLELGDSALYFCASSVGSSNTGELFFGEGSRLTVL.

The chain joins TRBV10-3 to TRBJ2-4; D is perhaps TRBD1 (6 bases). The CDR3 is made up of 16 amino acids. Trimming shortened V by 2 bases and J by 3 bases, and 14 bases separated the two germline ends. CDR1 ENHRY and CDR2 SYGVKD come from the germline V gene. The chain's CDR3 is CAISEEQGNGKNIQYF. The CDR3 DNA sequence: TGTGCCATCAGTGAGGAACAGGGTAACGGCAAAAACATTCAGTACTTC.

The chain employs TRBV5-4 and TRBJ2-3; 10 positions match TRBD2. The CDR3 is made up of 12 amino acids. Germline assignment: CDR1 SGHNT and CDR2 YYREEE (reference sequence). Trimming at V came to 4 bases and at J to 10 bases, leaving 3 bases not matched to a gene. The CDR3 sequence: CASSLGLAAQYF. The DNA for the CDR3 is TGTGCCAGCAGCCTCGGACTAGCGGCGCAGTATTTT.

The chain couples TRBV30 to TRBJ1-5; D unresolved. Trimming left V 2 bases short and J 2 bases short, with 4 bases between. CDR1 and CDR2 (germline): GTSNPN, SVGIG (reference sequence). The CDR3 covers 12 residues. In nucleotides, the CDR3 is TGTGCCTGGAGTCCGGGCAATCAGCCCCAGCATTTT. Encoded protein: CAWSPGNQPQHF. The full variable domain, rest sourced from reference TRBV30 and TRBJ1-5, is SQTIHQWPATLVQPVGSPLSLECTVEGTSNPNLYWYRQAAGRGLQLLFYSVGIGQISSEVPQNLSASRPQDRQFILSSKKLLLSDSGFYLCAWSPGNQPQHFGDGTRLSIL.

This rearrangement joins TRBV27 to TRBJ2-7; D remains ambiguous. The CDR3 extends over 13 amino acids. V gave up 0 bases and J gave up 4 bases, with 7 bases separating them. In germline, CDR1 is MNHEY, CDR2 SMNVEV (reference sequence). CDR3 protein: CASSLSAVYEQYF. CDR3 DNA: TGTGCCAGCAGTTTATCGGCAGTATACGAGCAGTACTTC.

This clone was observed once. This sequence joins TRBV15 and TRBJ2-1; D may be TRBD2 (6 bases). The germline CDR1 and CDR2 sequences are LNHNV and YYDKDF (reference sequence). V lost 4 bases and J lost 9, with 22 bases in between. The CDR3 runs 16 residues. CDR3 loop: CATSTIRDLGTPEQFF. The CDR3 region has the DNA TGTGCCACCAGCACGATTCGGGACTTAGGGACTCCTGAGCAGTTCTTC.

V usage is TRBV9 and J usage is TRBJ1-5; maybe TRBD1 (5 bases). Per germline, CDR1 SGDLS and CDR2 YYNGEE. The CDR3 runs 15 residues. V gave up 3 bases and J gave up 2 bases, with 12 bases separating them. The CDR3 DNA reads TGTGCCAGCAGCGCCCAGGGAGGCGGCAATCAGCCCCAGCATTTT. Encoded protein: CASSAQGGGNQPQHF.

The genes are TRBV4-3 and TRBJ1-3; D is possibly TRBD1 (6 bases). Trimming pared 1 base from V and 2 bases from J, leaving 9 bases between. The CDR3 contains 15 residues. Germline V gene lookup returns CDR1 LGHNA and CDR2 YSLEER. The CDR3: CASSQGGGAGNTIYF. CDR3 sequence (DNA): TGCGCCAGCAGCCAAGGAGGGGGTGCTGGAAACACCATATATTTT.

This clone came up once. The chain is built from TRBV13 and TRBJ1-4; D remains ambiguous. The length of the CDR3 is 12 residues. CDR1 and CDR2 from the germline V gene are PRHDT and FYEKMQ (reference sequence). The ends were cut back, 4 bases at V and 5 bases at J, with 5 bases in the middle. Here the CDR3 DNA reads TGTGCCAGCAGCTCGGGAAATGAAAAACTGTTTTTT. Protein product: CASSSGNEKLFF.